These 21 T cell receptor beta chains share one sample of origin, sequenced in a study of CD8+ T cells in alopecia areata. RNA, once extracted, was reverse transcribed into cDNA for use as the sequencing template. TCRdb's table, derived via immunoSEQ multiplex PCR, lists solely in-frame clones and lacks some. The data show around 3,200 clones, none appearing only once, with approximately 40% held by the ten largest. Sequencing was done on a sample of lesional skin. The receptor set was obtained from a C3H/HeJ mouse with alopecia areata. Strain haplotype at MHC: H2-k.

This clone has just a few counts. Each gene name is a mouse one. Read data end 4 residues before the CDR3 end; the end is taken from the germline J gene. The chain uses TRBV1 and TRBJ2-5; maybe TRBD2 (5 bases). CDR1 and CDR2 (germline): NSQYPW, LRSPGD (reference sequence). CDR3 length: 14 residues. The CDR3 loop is CTCSADPLGDTQYF. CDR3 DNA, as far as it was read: TGCACCTGCAGTGCAGATCCTTTGGGGGAC.

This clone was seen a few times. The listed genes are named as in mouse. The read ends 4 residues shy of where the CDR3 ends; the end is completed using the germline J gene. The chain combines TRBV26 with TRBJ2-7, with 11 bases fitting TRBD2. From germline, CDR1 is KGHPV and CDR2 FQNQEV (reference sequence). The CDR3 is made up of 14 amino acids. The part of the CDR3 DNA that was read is TGTGCCAGCAGTCTGGGGGACTGGGGGTAT. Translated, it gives CASSLGDWGY. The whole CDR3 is CASSLGDWGYEQYF.

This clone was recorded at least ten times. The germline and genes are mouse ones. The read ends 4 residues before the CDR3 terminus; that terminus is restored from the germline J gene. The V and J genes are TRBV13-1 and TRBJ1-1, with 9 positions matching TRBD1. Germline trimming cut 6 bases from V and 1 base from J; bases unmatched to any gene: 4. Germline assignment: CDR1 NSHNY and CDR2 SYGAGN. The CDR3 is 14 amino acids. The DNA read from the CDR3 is TGTGCCAGCACCCCGGGACAGGGAAACACA. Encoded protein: CASTPGQGNT. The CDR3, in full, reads CASTPGQGNTEVFF.

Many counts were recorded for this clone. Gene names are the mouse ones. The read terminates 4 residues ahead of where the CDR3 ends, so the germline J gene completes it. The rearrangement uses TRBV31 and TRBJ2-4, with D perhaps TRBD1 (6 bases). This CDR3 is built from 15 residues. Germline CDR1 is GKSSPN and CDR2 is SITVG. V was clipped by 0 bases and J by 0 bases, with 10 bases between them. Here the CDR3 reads CAWSLRTASQNTLYF. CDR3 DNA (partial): TGTGCCTGGAGTCTAAGGACAGCTAGTCAAAAC.

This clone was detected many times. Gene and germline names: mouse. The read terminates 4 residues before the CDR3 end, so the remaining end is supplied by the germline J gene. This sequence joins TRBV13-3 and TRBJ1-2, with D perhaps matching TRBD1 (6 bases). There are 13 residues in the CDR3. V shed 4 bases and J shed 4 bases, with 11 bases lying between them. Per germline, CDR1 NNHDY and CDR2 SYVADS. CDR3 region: CASSNGQISDYTF. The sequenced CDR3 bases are TGTGCCAGCAGTAACGGACAGATCTCC.

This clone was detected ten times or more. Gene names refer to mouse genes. The CDR3 sequence: CASSNWGVYAEQFF. The CDR3 bases that were read are TGTGCCAGCAGCAACTGGGGGGTCTATGCT. The chain recombines TRBV5 with TRBJ2-1, with 9 bases that match TRBD2. The read ends 4 residues shy of where the CDR3 ends; the end is completed using the germline J gene. CDR1 LGHNA and CDR2 YNLKQL come from the germline V gene (reference sequence). This CDR3 contains 14 residues. Losses at the gene ends were 5 bases for V and 3 bases for J; bases not matched to a gene: 2.

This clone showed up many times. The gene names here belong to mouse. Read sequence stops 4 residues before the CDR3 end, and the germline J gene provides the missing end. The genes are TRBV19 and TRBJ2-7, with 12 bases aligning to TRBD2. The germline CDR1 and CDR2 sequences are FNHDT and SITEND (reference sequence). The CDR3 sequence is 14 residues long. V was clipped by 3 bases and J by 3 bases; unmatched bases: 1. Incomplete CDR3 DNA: TGTGCCAGCAGTAGGGACTGGGGGGACTAT. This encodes CASSRDWGDY. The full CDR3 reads CASSRDWGDYEQYF.

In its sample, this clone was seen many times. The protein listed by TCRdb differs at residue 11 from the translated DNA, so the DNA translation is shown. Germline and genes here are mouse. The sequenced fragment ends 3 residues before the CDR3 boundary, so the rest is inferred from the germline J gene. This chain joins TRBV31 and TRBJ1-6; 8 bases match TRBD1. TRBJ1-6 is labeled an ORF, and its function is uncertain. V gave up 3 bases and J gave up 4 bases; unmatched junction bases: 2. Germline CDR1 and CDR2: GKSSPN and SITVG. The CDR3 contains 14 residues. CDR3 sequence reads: CAWRTGGYNSPLYF. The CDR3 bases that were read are TGTGCCTGGAGAACAGGGGGGTATAATTCGCCC.

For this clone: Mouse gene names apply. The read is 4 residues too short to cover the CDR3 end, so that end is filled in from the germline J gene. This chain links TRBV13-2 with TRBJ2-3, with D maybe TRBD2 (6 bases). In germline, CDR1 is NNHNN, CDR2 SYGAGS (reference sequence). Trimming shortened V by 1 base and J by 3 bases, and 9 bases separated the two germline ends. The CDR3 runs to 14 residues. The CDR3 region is CASGDTWGAETLYF. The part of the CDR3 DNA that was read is TGTGCCAGCGGTGATACTTGGGGGGCAGAA.

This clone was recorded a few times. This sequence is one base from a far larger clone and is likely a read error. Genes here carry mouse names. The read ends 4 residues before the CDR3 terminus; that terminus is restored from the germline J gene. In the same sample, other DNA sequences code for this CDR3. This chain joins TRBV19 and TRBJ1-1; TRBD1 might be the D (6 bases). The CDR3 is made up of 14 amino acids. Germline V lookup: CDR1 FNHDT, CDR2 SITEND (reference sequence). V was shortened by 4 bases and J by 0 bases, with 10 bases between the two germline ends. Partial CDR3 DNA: TGTGCCAGCAGTCTACAGGGTGCAAACACA. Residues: CASSLQGANT. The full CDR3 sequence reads CASSLQGANTEVFF. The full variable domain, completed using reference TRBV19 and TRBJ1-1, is GGIITQTPKFLIGQEGQKLTLKCQQNFNHDTMYWYRQDSGKGLRLIYYSITENDLQKGDLSEGYDASREKKSSFSLTVTSAQKNEMAVFLCASSLQGANTEVFFGKGTRLTVV.

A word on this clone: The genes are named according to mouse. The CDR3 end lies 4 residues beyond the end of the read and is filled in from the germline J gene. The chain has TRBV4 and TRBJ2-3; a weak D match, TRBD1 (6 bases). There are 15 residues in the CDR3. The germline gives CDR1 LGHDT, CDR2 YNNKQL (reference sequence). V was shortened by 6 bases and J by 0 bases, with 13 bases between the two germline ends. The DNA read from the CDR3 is TGTGCCAGCAGTCAGGGGTCACGGAGTGCAGAA. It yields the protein CASSQGSRSAE. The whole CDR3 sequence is CASSQGSRSAETLYF.

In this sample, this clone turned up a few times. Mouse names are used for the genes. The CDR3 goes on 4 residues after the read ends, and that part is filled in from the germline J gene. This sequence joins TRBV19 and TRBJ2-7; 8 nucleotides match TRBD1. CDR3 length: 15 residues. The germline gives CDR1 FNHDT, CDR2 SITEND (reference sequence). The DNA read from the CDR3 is TGTGCCAGCAGTATAGGGGACAGGAGCTCGTAT. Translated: CASSIGDRSSY. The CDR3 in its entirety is CASSIGDRSSYEQYF.

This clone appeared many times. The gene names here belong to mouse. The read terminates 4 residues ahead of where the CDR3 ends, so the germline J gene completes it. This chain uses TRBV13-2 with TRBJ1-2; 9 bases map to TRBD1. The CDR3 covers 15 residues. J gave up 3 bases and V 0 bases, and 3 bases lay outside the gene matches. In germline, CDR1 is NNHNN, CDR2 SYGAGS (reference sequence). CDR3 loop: CASGDATGGDSDYTF. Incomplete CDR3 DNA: TGTGCCAGCGGTGATGCGACAGGGGGGGACTCC.

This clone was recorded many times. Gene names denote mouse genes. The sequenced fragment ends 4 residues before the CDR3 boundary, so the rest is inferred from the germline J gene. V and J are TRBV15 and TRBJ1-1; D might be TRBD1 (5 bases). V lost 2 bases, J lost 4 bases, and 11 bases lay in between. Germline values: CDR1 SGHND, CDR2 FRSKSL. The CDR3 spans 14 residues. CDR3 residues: CASSLKGVPTEVFF. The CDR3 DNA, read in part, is TGTGCCAGCAGTTTAAAAGGGGTTCCCACA.

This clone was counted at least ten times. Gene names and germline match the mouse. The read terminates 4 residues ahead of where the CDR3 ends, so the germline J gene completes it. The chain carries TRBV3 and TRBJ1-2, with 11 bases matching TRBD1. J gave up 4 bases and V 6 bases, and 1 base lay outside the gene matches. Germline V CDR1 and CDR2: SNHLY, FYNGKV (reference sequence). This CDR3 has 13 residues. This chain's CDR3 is CASSGTGGSDYTF. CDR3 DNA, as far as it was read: TGTGCCAGCAGTGGGACAGGGGGCTCC.

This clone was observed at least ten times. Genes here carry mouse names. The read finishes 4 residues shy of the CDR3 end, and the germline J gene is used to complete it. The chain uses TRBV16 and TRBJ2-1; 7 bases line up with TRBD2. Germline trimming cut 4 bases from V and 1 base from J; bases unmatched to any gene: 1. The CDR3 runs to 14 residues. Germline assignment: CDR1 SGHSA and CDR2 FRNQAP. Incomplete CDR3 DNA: TGTGCAAGCAGCTCGACTGGGAACTATGCT. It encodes CASSSTGNYA. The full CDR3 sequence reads CASSSTGNYAEQFF.

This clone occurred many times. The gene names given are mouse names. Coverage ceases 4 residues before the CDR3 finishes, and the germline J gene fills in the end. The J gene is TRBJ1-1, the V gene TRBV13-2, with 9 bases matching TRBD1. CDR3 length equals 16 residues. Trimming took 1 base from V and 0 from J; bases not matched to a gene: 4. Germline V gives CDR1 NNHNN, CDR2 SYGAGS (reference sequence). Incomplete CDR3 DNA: TGTGCCAGCGGTGATCCGGGACAGGGTGCAAACACA. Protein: CASGDPGQGANT. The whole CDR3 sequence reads CASGDPGQGANTEVFF.

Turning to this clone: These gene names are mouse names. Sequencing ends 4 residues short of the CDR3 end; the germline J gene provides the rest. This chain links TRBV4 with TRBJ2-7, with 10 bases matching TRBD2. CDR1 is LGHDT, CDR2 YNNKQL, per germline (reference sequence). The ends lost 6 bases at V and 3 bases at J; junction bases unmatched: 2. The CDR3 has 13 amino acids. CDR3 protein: CASRDWGNYEQYF. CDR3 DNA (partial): TGTGCCAGCAGGGACTGGGGGAACTAT.

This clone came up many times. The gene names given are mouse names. Incomplete CDR3 DNA: TGTGCCAGCGGTGATCCCCTTGGGGGGCTAAACACCGGG. Its translation: CASGDPLGGLNTG. The whole CDR3 protein reads CASGDPLGGLNTGQLYF. This chain connects TRBV13-2 to TRBJ2-2; D is possibly TRBD2 (7 bases). The sequence runs out 4 residues before the end of the CDR3; the remainder is reconstructed from the germline J gene. V was clipped by 1 base and J by 1 base, with 14 bases between them. The germline CDR1 and CDR2 sequences are NNHNN and SYGAGS (reference sequence). The CDR3 contains 17 residues.

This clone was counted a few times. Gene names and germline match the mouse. CDR3 DNA (partial): TGTGCTAGCAGTAGAGCTGGGACAGGGGGCTTTGCT. It encodes CASSRAGTGGFA. The complete CDR3 reads CASSRAGTGGFAEQFF. The genes are TRBV17 and TRBJ2-1; 12 bases align to TRBD1. The sequenced fragment ends 4 residues before the CDR3 boundary, so the rest is inferred from the germline J gene. This CDR3 region has 16 residues. Unmatched junction bases numbered 4, after V lost 1 base and J lost 6 bases. Germline CDR1 MNHDT, CDR2 YYDKIL.

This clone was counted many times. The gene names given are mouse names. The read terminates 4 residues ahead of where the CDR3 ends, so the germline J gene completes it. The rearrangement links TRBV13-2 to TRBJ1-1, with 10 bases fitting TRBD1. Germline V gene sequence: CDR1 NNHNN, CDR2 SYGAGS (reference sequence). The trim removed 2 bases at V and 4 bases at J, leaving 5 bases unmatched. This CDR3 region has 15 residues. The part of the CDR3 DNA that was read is TGTGCCAGCGGTGAAGTCGGGACAGGGGCCACA. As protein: CASGEVGTGAT. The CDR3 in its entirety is CASGEVGTGATEVFF.